This T cell receptor beta chain was identified in a study of CD8+CD57+ T cells in acquired aplastic anemia. Study at large: Isolated CD4+ and CD8+ cells, once sorted, yielded DNA averaging around 3 ug. Points from the study as a whole: Roughly 30 CD8+ CDR3 sequences occurred in both the patients and the controls.

Investigators profiled TCR beta VDJ and CDR3 from genomic DNA template. One entry per CDR3 protein results from TCRdb running MiXCR on the reads. In the table there are about 470,000 distinct CDR3 sequences, under 40% of which are singletons. This CDR3 has 15 amino acids. Germline assignment: CDR1 SQVTM and CDR2 ANQGSEA. Losses at the gene ends were 3 bases for V and 8 bases for J; bases not matched to a gene: 12. Comments on this clonotype: Its antigen is undetermined.

Patients who underwent sequencing had shown CD8+CD57+ cell expansion by flow cytometry. Patients, without exception, had severe acquired aplastic anemia. Patients had undergone no therapy by the time their blood was sampled. The chain joins TRBV29-1 to TRBJ1-2; 10 positions agree with TRBD1. This clonotype was obtained from a human donor with aplastic anemia. Sequences were obtained from sorted CD4+, CD8+, or CD8+CD57+ T cells (not recorded which) from PBMCs. Here the CDR3 DNA reads TGCAGCGTTGACCGGGACAGGGGATTCGAGATCGGCTACACCTTC. The encoded protein is CSVDRDRGFEIGYTF.